Listed below are T cell receptor beta chains from one sample, sequenced in a study of blood T cell repertoires in COVID-19. This table comes from immunoSEQ multiplex PCR, and its TCRdb copy is limited to in-frame clones, with some not included. The table lists some 150,000 clones, almost 90% of them singletons. Sequenced: peripheral blood. The receptors shown here come from a human donor in a cohort sampled during active COVID-19. Each CDR3 is given with its conserved first and last residue. The D gene is left open where the match is weak. Clone size is stated in some rows and not others, as once, few, many or a class when expanded.

TRBD1	TRBV5-1	TRBJ2-3	.	15	TGCGCCAGCAGCTCGACAGGGAAAAGCACAGATACGCAGTATTTT	CASSSTGKSTDTQYF
.	TRBV10-2	TRBJ2-5	.	14	TGCGCCAGCAGTGAGTCGGTAGGGGGAGAGACCCAGTACTTC	CASSESVGGETQYF
TRBD1	TRBV28	TRBJ2-2	.	15	TGTGCCAGCAGTTTCCCCGGGACAGGTTCCGGGGAGCTGTTTTTT	CASSFPGTGSGELFF
TRBD1	TRBV19	TRBJ2-7	once	14	TGTGCCAGTAGTTACGGGACAGGGGCCTACGAGCAGTACTTC	CASSYGTGAYEQYF
.	TRBV11-2	TRBJ1-1	once	15	TGTGCCAGCAGCTTCGGAGGGCGGCGTGGCACTGAAGCTTTCTTT	CASSFGGRRGTEAFF
.	TRBV5-1	TRBJ2-3	.	14	TGCGCCAGCAGCGACTGGAAAAACACAGATACGCAGTATTTT	CASSDWKNTDTQYF
TRBD2	TRBV19	TRBJ2-6	.	17	TGTGCCAGTAGTTCTCTAGCGGGACTCTCTGGGGCCAACGTCCTGACTTTC	CASSSLAGLSGANVLTF
.	TRBV18	TRBJ1-6	.	16	TGTGCCAGCTCATCACCTCGAGACGGAGGTCGTTCACCCCTCCACTTT	CASSSPRDGGRSPLHF
TRBD1	TRBV11-2	TRBJ1-2	.	14	TGTGCCAGCAGCCCGGGACAGGGGTCCTACGGCTACACCTTC	CASSPGQGSYGYTF
TRBD1	TRBV9	TRBJ1-2	.	18	TGTGCCAGCAGCGTAGCTGGAGGGACAGCCGACCCTAACTATGGCTACACCTTC	CASSVAGGTADPNYGYTF
.	TRBV7-2	TRBJ1-1	.	13	TGTGCCAGCAGCTACGCCTCGAGGACTGAAGCTTTCTTT	CASSYASRTEAFF
.	TRBV18	TRBJ1-1	.	17	TGTGCCAGCTCACCACCGGTTAGCAGGGTGACGAACACTGAAGCTTTCTTT	CASSPPVSRVTNTEAFF
.	TRBV6-6	TRBJ1-1	.	15	TGTGCCAGCAGTTCCTCCACTGCCCGGGTTTGGTGGGCTTTCTTT	CASSSSTARVWWAFF
.	TRBV5-6	TRBJ2-2	.	14	TGTGCCAGCAGCGAGGTAGGGGGCACCGGGGAGCTGTTTTTT	CASSEVGGTGELFF
TRBD2	TRBV15	TRBJ2-5	.	15	TGTGCCACCAGCAGAGAACACAGCGGGGCCGAAACCCAGTACTTC	CATSREHSGAETQYF
.	TRBV4-1	TRBJ1-1	.	15	TGCGCCAGCAGACCAACACAGGGCATGAACACTGAAGCTTTCTTT	CASRPTQGMNTEAFF
.	TRBV25-1	TRBJ2-1	.	15	TGTGCCAGCAGTCGGTCTGAAAGCTCCTACAATGAGCAGTTCTTC	CASSRSESSYNEQFF
.	TRBV18	TRBJ2-1	once	15	TGTGCCAGCTCACCACCTACGGGAGATGTAAATGAGCAGTTCTTC	CASSPPTGDVNEQFF
TRBD1	TRBV10-3	TRBJ2-7	.	14	TGTGCCATCAGCGCTCGGGACAGGGGATACGAGCAGTACTTC	CAISARDRGYEQYF
TRBD1	TRBV27	TRBJ2-1	.	20	TGTGCCAGCAGTTTATCGTTCGGGGTTCGGACAGGGTTTAAGGTCAATGAGCAGTTCTTC	CASSLSFGVRTGFKVNEQFF
TRBD2	TRBV2	TRBJ2-5	.	16	TGTGCCAGCAGGGGGACTAGCGGGACACCGGGAGAGACCCAGTACTTC	CASRGTSGTPGETQYF
.	TRBV24-1	TRBJ2-1	once	14	TGTGCCACCAGTGGAGCTGGAGGGATGACCGAGCAGTTCTTC	CATSGAGGMTEQFF
.	TRBV6-5	TRBJ1-1	.	15	TGTGCCAGCTCAAGCAGGGAGGTTAAGAACACTGAAGCTTTCTTT	CASSSREVKNTEAFF
.	TRBV28	TRBJ2-3	.	16	TGTGCCAGCAGTCCCGCGGGGTCCGAGGGCGCAGATACGCAGTATTTT	CASSPAGSEGADTQYF
TRBD1	TRBV9	TRBJ2-6	.	19	TGTGCCAGCAGCCTGAATGTCGGGACAGGGGGCTTCGGGGCCAACGTCCTGACTTTC	CASSLNVGTGGFGANVLTF
TRBD1	TRBV6-1	TRBJ1-5	.	17	TGTGCCAGCAGTGAACACAGGGGGCGCGGGAATAATCAGCCCCAGCATTTT	CASSEHRGRGNNQPQHF
.	TRBV5-4	TRBJ1-1	.	16	TGTGCCAGCAGCTTTGTGGGCAGGGGACTGAACACTGAAGCTTTCTTT	CASSFVGRGLNTEAFF
TRBD1	TRBV7-3	TRBJ1-1	few	15	TGTGCCAGCAGCTTAACCCCCAGGGGGACCACTGAAGCTTTCTTT	CASSLTPRGTTEAFF
.	TRBV4-2	TRBJ2-2	.	18	TGTGCCAGCAGCCAAGATGGGGCAGCGGGTGTAGACACCGGGGAGCTGTTTTTT	CASSQDGAAGVDTGELFF
.	TRBV2	TRBJ1-6	.	13	TGTGCCAGCTACAGGGCTAATAATTCACCCCTCCACTTT	CASYRANNSPLHF
.	TRBV25-1	TRBJ2-5	.	13	TGTGCCAGCAGTGACAGGGGCTGGGAGACCCAGTACTTC	CASSDRGWETQYF
.	TRBV18	TRBJ2-1	few	14	TGTGCCAGCTCACCACTGGGAGGCTGGGATGAGCAGTTCTTC	CASSPLGGWDEQFF